A selection of T cell receptor beta chains follows, all from one sample in a study of cytomegalovirus exposure and HLA in healthy donors. TCRdb's copy holds only in-frame clones and misses some; the assay was immunoSEQ multiplex PCR. The sample yields around 180,000 clones, approximately 88% seen once. What was sequenced was PBMCs. These receptor sequences come from a boy between 2 and 10 years old in good health and CMV-seronegative. Each CDR3 is given with its conserved first and last residue. The D gene is left open where the match is weak. Clone size appears in some rows only: once, few, many, or a class for an expanded clone.

D | J | size | V | DNA | CDR3
- | TRBJ2-3 | - | TRBV6-5 | TGTGCCAGCAGTCCCAGGGCTAGCACAGATACGCAGTATTTT | CASSPRASTDTQYF
- | TRBJ2-1 | - | TRBV10-2 | TGCGCCAGCAAGAACGGGATCGGGAATGAGCAGTTCTTC | CASKNGIGNEQFF
- | TRBJ2-6 | - | TRBV21-1 | TGTGCCAGCGGGGGGTGGTCCCTCTCTGGGGCCAACGTCCTGACTTTC | CASGGWSLSGANVLTF
TRBD2 | TRBJ2-5 | - | TRBV5-4 | TGTGCCAGCAGCTGGGGGGGCCAAGAGACCCAGTACTTC | CASSWGGQETQYF
TRBD2 | TRBJ2-4 | - | TRBV6-5 | TGTGCCAGCAGTGAGGGCGGGAGTAGGGACATTCAGTACTTC | CASSEGGSRDIQYF
- | TRBJ2-7 | - | TRBV18 | TGTGCCAGCTCACCAACAGGGAACTACGAGCAGTACTTC | CASSPTGNYEQYF
- | TRBJ2-2 | - | TRBV5-1 | TGCGCCAGCAGCTTGGGAGTGGAGCTGTTTTTT | CASSLGVELFF
- | TRBJ1-6 | - | TRBV5-4 | TGTGCCAGCAGCTTCACAGGGAATTCACCCCTCCACTTT | CASSFTGNSPLHF
- | TRBJ2-7 | - | TRBV4-3 | TGCGCCAGCAGCCAAGGGGGTAACGGAGGGTACGAGCAGTACTTC | CASSQGGNGGYEQYF
TRBD1 | TRBJ1-4 | - | TRBV4-2 | TGTGCCAGCAGCCGGGACAGGGGGCGGGCTAATGAAAAACTGTTTTTT | CASSRDRGRANEKLFF
- | TRBJ2-3 | - | TRBV2 | TGTGCCAGCAGTGGGGGACTTCCGGCATATTTT | CASSGGLPAYF
TRBD1 | TRBJ1-1 | - | TRBV2 | TGTGCCAGCAGTGGACAGGGTACGGGCACTGAAGCTTTCTTT | CASSGQGTGTEAFF
TRBD1 | TRBJ2-5 | - | TRBV2 | TGTGCCAGCAACCTGGACAGGGGTGAGACCCAGTACTTC | CASNLDRGETQYF
TRBD2 | TRBJ2-1 | - | TRBV5-1 | TGCGCCAGCAGCTGGGCGGGAGGGAATGAGCAGTTCTTC | CASSWAGGNEQFF
- | TRBJ2-1 | - | TRBV21-1 | TGTGCCAGCAGTCGTTTTGAGCAGTTCTTC | CASSRFEQFF
TRBD2 | TRBJ2-3 | - | TRBV30 | TGTGCCTGGAGTGTCACTAGCGGGTTATCAGATACGCAGTATTTT | CAWSVTSGLSDTQYF
- | TRBJ1-2 | - | TRBV5-6 | TGTGCCAGCAGCCCGGAAGAGGACTTACGGGGCTACACCTTC | CASSPEEDLRGYTF
- | TRBJ2-7 | - | TRBV21-1 | TGTGCCAGCAGCTCAAGACAGGGGAGGAGGGGCGAGCAGTACTTC | CASSSRQGRRGEQYF
- | TRBJ1-6 | - | TRBV7-6 | TGTGCCAGCAGCTTAGATGCAGGGTCGGAATCACCCCTCCACTTT | CASSLDAGSESPLHF
TRBD1 | TRBJ1-1 | - | TRBV7-8 | TGTGCCAGCAGCATACGACAGGGAAACACTGAAGCTTTCTTT | CASSIRQGNTEAFF
- | TRBJ2-1 | - | TRBV29-1 | TGCAGCGTTGACGGCAGGGTAGTGGGTGAGCAGTTCTTC | CSVDGRVVGEQFF
- | TRBJ1-1 | - | TRBV2 | TGTGCCAGCAGTTTAACAGCCTACATGAACACTGAAGCTTTCTTT | CASSLTAYMNTEAFF
TRBD1 | TRBJ1-6 | - | TRBV30 | TGTGCCTGGAGTAAGGGGGCCCAGGGATCACCCCTCCACTTT | CAWSKGAQGSPLHF
TRBD2 | TRBJ2-1 | - | TRBV27 | TGTGCCAGCAGGCGCCAAGGGACTAGCGGGATCGCCCCCAAACATGAGCAGTTCTTC | CASRRQGTSGIAPKHEQFF
- | TRBJ1-1 | - | TRBV6-1 | TGTGCCAGCAGTGAAGTGCAGGGCCCCTCCCAAGCTTTCTTT | CASSEVQGPSQAFF
- | TRBJ2-2 | - | TRBV5-6 | TGTGCCAGCAGTCAAGGGGGTCTGGAAGGGGAGCTGTTTTTT | CASSQGGLEGELFF
TRBD2 | TRBJ2-1 | once | TRBV11-2 | TGTGCCAGCAGCTTAGAGGGCGGGAGGCTTCAGAATGAGCAGTTCTTC | CASSLEGGRLQNEQFF
- | TRBJ1-2 | - | TRBV29-1 | TGCAGCGTTGAATGGGCGCAACTAGGAGGCTACACCTTC | CSVEWAQLGGYTF
- | TRBJ2-3 | - | TRBV5-1 | TGCGCCAGCAGTGTGGAAGGGGGCACAGATACGCAGTATTTT | CASSVEGGTDTQYF
- | TRBJ1-3 | - | TRBV5-5 | TGTGCCAGCAGCTTGATTGAGGGGAGGAACACCATATATTTT | CASSLIEGRNTIYF
TRBD2 | TRBJ2-5 | - | TRBV7-9 | TGTGCCAGCAGCTCTCCGGGACTAGTTCAAGAGACCCAGTACTTC | CASSSPGLVQETQYF
TRBD1 | TRBJ1-1 | once | TRBV6-5 | TGTGCCAGCAGTGACAGGGGAAACACTGAAGCTTTCTTT | CASSDRGNTEAFF
- | TRBJ1-4 | - | TRBV6-5 | TGTGCCACTTCCGGCAGGCAAGAAAAACTGTTTTTT | CATSGRQEKLFF
- | TRBJ1-5 | - | TRBV19 | TGTGCCAGTAGTATCGGGGTTCAGCCCCAGCATTTT | CASSIGVQPQHF
- | TRBJ2-1 | once | TRBV11-2 | TGTGCCAGCAGCTTACTAGATTCCTACAATGAGCAGTTCTTC | CASSLLDSYNEQFF
- | TRBJ2-5 | - | TRBV9 | TGTGCCAGCAGCGTAGCGGGGTCCGAGGGCGAGACCCAGTACTTC | CASSVAGSEGETQYF